This paragraph covers one T cell receptor (beta chain) sequence. Its matching antigen is unknown. One junction end disagrees with the germline gene, perhaps due to a read error. At sampling all donors were nominally healthy, likely with unrecorded immune exposures. This sample stems from a study of cytomegalovirus exposure and HLA in healthy donors. Study at large: There were about 85 million unique TCRs (from HLA-typed donors) in an early data release. For the approximately 360 genotyped donors, 80% to 90% fell within the Caucasian-associated ancestry cluster. Study-level points and caveats: Accurate HLA-A and HLA-B prediction from TCR beta sequences was reported for most subjects.

Primers for the PCR totalled 60 Vbeta and 13 Jbeta. Repertoires were generated with immunoSEQ multiplex PCR, while TCRdb's copy carries only in-frame clones and drops some. The sample lists about 200,000 clones, approximately 78% seen once, with about 1.7% in the top ten. The germline CDR1 and CDR2 sequences are PRHDT and FYEKMQ (reference sequence). The CDR3 loop spans 16 amino acids. This sequence originates from a woman between 18 and 29 years old in good health and CMV-seronegative. The chain employs TRBV13 and TRBJ2-5; 8 bases fit TRBD2. Specimen: PBMCs. This chain's CDR3 is CASSLGRPSGGETQYF. The CDR3 nucleotides are TGTGCCAGCAGCCTAGGAAGACCCTCGGGGGGGGAGACCCAGTACTTC.